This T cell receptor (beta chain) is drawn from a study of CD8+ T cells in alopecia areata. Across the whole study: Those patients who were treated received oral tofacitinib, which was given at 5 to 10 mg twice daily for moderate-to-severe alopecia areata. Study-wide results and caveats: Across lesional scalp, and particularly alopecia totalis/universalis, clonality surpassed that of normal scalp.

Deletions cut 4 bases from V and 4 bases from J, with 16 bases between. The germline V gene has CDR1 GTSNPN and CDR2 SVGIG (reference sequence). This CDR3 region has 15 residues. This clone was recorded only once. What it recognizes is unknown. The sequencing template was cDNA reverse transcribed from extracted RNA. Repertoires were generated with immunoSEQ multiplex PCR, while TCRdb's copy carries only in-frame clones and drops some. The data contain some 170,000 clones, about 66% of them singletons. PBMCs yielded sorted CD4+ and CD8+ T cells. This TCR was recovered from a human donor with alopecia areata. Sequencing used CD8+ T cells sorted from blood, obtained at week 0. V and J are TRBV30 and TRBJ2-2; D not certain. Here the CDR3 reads CAWTGPDRATGELFF. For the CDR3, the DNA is TGTGCCTGGACCGGCCCGGATCGGGCCACCGGGGAGCTGTTTTTT.